This T cell receptor (beta chain) was found in a study of CD8 T cells in ankylosing spondylitis (dated 2017 in TCRdb). For the study in its entirety: The study set out to find disease-linked TCR variants by profiling T cell receptor beta repertoires in ankylosing spondylitis patients and healthy donors. In total, the full study cohort was made up of some 110 healthy donors and about two dozen ankylosing spondylitis patients. Peripheral blood was sampled, and synovial fluid was also collected from ankylosing spondylitis patients.

Its CDR3 holds 14 amino acids, cysteine through phenylalanine. Just the 42-base CDR3 DNA is kept, in frame starting at base 1. V and J are trimmed by 5 bases and 4 bases, and the gene matches miss 7 bases of the junction. This clonotype has a handful of counts. Which antigen it targets is not known. Base quality data are lacking; no much larger clone is found one base away. Study-wide conclusions, independent of this receptor: A TCR beta motif of fewer than 10 highly homologous amino acid variants appeared characteristic of blood from ankylosing spondylitis patients. Some motif variants were previously reported in synovial fluid and blood of reactive arthritis patients, suggesting common disease-initiation mechanisms. The disease-linked clones showed a CD8+ phenotype and occurred at relatively low frequencies in peripheral blood. The disease-linked clones were reported to be significantly enriched in matched synovial fluid samples from ankylosing spondylitis patients.

The sequencing machine was an Illumina HiSeq 2500. Quantitative 5'-RACE with molecular barcodes was the method used to prepare the TCR beta libraries. As for how the authors treated the data: Disease-linked TCR variants were identified with a new computational method built on a probabilistic model of VDJ rearrangement. Using fastp trimming at Q25 and MiXCR clonotype assembly, TCRdb reanalyzed the public sequencing data and kept in-frame beta chains. Duplicate CDR3 protein sequences are folded into a single record with the most common DNA and genes. The V and J calls shown here were made by TCRdb, not taken from the authors' results. The sample records about 140,000 distinct CDR3 sequences, approximately 10% of which are singletons. The ten most abundant clones make up over 4% of the sample.

Recombination linked TRBV12-3 or TRBV12-4 to TRBJ2-5, and 7 bases in between align with TRBD1. The origin of this receptor is a female donor with ankylosing spondylitis or in good health (not recorded which). Source material: blood, either unsorted or a sorted T cell fraction (not recorded which). The bases are TGTGCCAGCAGTGATGGGACAGATATAGAGACCCAGTACTTC. Its protein product is CASSDGTDIETQYF.